A single sample is the source of the 7 T cell receptor beta chains below, sequenced in a study of human T cells and chemical hapten exposure. Time point denoted: pre-sensitization, week 0. The treatment was: therapeutic diphenylcyclopropenone sensitization with weekly scalp DPC. TCRdb called the RACE reads again in MiXCR, with one record for every CDR3 protein. The table has some 360,000 distinct CDR3 sequences, 5% to 6.5% seen once. Sample: whole blood, taken in connection with sensitization to the hapten diphenylcyclopropenone (DPC). All receptors come from a woman between 50 and 59 years old with alopecia areata. Some clones in this sample may be carry-over from other donors' samples.

This clonotype was recorded at least ten times. The chain is built from TRBV6-6 and TRBJ2-3; tentatively, D is TRBD1 or TRBD2 (5 bases each). V was cut by 6 bases and J by 1 base, with 11 bases left in between. The germline CDR1 and CDR2 sequences are MNHNY and SVGAGI (reference sequence). CDR3 length: 14 amino acids. The CDR3 region is CASRSGRGTDTQYF. For the CDR3, the DNA is TGTGCCAGCAGGTCGGGGCGCGGCACAGATACGCAGTATTTT.

There are many counts of this clonotype. This chain joins TRBV29-1 and TRBJ2-7, with TRBD2 matching over 11 bases. J gave up 2 bases and V 1 base, and 7 bases lay outside the gene matches. The CDR3 totals 16 residues. Germline V gives CDR1 SQVTM, CDR2 ANQGSEA. Here the CDR3 reads CSVEGGTSGSTYEQYF. In DNA form, the CDR3 reads TGCAGCGTTGAAGGGGGAACTAGCGGGAGTACCTACGAGCAGTACTTC.

This clonotype turned up a few times. The chain employs TRBV2 and TRBJ1-1; 10 bases match TRBD1. The CDR3 covers 14 residues. Trimming took 7 bases from V and 0 from J; bases not matched to a gene: 2. Germline V lookup: CDR1 SNHLY, CDR2 FYNNEI. The CDR3 is CASKDRGMNTEAFF. CDR3 in DNA: TGTGCCAGCAAGGACAGGGGGATGAACACTGAAGCTTTCTTT.

The chain joins TRBV4-1 to TRBJ1-6; no definite D call. Trimming cost V 1 base and J 8 bases, with 6 bases left between them. In germline, CDR1 is MGHRA, CDR2 YSYEKL. The CDR3 sequence is 13 residues long. As DNA, the CDR3 is TGCGCCAGCAGCCAAGTCCGAGATTCACCCCTCCACTTT. This translates into CASSQVRDSPLHF.

With respect to this clonotype: Since a much larger clone is just one base distant, this may be a read error. V is TRBV11-2 and J is TRBJ1-3; no clear D. This CDR3 contains 13 residues. CDR1 SGHAT and CDR2 FQNNGV come from the germline V gene. Trimming shortened V by 2 bases and J by 2 bases, and 4 bases separated the two germline ends. The DNA for the CDR3 is TGTGCCAGCAGCTTAAACCCTGGAAACACCATATATTTT. Its translation: CASSLNPGNTIYF.

A note on this clonotype: One base away lies a much larger clone, so this may be a sequencing read error. The gene calls are TRBV6-5 and TRBJ1-3; no firm D call. The CDR3 is 14 residues long. The germline V gene encodes CDR1 MNHEY and CDR2 SVGAGI. The V and J ends lost 6 bases and 4 bases respectively, with 13 bases between them. The CDR3 DNA is TGTGCCAGCAGCCCTCTCGGACTGGGAAACACCATATATTTT. This gives the protein CASSPLGLGNTIYF.

This clonotype was seen more than once but under ten times. J is TRBJ1-2 and V is TRBV29-1; a weak D match, TRBD1 (6 bases). The CDR3 is made up of 12 amino acids. Trimming stripped 4 bases from V and 3 bases from J, with 9 bases between. CDR1 SQVTM and CDR2 ANQGSEA come from the germline V gene. The CDR3, as DNA: TGCAGCGTTGGGAAGGGGGACTATGGCTACACCTTC. Translating gives CSVGKGDYGYTF.